Included here is one T cell receptor beta chain sequence, with context. Its specificity is not known. Sequencing used immunoSEQ multiplex PCR; TCRdb keeps in-frame clones, though not all of them. Altogether some 140,000 clones are present, 80% to 95% being singletons, with the ten largest covering 0.19%. V trimming: 9 bases; J trimming: 2 bases; junction bases outside the gene matches: 5. Germline CDR1 reads LNHDA; CDR2 reads SQIVND (reference sequence). This CDR3 contains 15 residues. The data originate from a study of graft-versus-host responses after intestinal transplantation. Study as a whole: Multivisceral, liver-intestinal, or isolated intestinal transplants were performed in recipients. Study-wide results and caveats: Recipient marrow held GvH clones, some first seen in ileum or blood.

The chain couples TRBV19 to TRBJ2-1; 12 bases agree with TRBD2. The specimen comprised unstimulated CD4+ T cells sorted from spleen or lymph node cells, sampled before intestinal transplant. The sequence derives from a human donor who received an intestinal transplant. CDR3 coding DNA: TGTGCCAGCCTTGGACTAGCGGGAACCTACAATGAGCAGTTCTTC. Translating gives CASLGLAGTYNEQFF.